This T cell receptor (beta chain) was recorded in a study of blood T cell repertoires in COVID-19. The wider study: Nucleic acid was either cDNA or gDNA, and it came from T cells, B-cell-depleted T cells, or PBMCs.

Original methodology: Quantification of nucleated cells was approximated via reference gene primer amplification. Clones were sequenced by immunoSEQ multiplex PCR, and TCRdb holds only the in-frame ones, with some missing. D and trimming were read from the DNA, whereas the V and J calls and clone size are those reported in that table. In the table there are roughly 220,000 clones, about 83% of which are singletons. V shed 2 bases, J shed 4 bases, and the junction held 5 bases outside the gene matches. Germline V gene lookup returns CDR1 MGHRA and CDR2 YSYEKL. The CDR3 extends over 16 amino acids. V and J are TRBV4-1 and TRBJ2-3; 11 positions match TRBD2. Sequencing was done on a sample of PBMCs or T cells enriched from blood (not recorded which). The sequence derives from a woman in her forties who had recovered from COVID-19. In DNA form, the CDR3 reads TGCGCCAGCAGCCAACCATTTAGCGGGAGGGCAGATACGCAGTATTTT. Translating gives CASSQPFSGRADTQYF.